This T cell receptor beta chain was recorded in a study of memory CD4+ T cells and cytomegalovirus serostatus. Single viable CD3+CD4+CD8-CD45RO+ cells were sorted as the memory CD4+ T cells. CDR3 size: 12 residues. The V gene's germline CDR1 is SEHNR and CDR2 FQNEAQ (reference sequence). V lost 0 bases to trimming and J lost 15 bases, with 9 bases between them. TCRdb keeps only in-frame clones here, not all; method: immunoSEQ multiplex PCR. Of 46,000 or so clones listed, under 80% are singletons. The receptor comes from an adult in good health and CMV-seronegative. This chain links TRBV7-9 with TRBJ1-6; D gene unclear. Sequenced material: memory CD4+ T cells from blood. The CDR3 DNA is TGTGCCAGCAGCTTAGCTCTTGATCTCCTCCACTTT. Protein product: CASSLALDLLHF.